Below, 18 T cell receptor beta chains from the same sample are listed, as sequenced in a study of blood T cell repertoires in COVID-19. The assay was immunoSEQ multiplex PCR, and TCRdb's table has in-frame clones only and misses some. Among around 84,000 clones listed, around three quarters were seen once. The sequencing input was peripheral blood. These receptors came from a man aged 45 to 65 with active or convalescent COVID-19.

This chain uses TRBV5-1 with TRBJ2-5; 9 bases are shared with TRBD1. The ends lost 5 bases at V and 1 base at J; junction bases unmatched: 3. The CDR3 spans 14 residues. Germline V CDR1 and CDR2: SGHRS, YFSETQ. The CDR3 here is CASRPTGGQETQYF. The CDR3 region has the DNA TGCGCCAGCAGGCCGACAGGGGGCCAAGAGACCCAGTACTTC.

This sequence joins TRBV12-2 and TRBJ1-1; the table assigns TRBD1, which was not confirmed against the DNA. TRBV12-2 is deemed a pseudogene. The CDR3 runs 19 residues. CDR3 in amino acids: CASPPPKDRLNDANTEAFF. CDR3 nucleotides: TGTGCAAGTCCCCCCCCCAAGGACAGACTTAACGATGCGAACACTGAAGCTTTCTTT.

The chain couples TRBV20-1 to TRBJ2-7; 10 bases are a match to TRBD1. This CDR3 has 15 residues. Trimming took 3 bases from V and 5 from J; bases not matched to a gene: 10. The germline CDR1 and CDR2 sequences are DFQATT and SNEGSKA (reference sequence). CDR3 residues: CSASPGTGASHEQYF. The CDR3 DNA follows: TGCAGTGCTAGTCCGGGGACAGGGGCGTCCCACGAGCAGTACTTC.

The chain is built from TRBV7-3 and TRBJ2-2, with D possibly TRBD2 on 6 matching bases. The V end lost 2 bases, the J end lost 3 bases, and 22 bases lay between the germline ends. The CDR3 is 19 residues long. The germline V gene encodes CDR1 SGHTA and CDR2 FQGTGA. This CDR3 is CASSLWEVEGPSDTGELFF. CDR3 in DNA: TGTGCCAGCAGCTTATGGGAGGTGGAGGGGCCTTCGGACACCGGGGAGCTGTTTTTT.

The DNA for the CDR3 is TGCGCCAGCAGCTTGGAGCACGGGACAGAAGCTTTCTTT. Translation gives CASSLEHGTEAFF. The chain joins TRBV5-1 to TRBJ1-1; a possible D gene is TRBD1 (6 bases). Trimming cost V 0 bases and J 8 bases, with 11 bases left between them. Germline values: CDR1 SGHRS, CDR2 YFSETQ. The CDR3 is 13 amino acids.

This clone has a handful of counts. The V gene is TRBV5-4, the J gene TRBJ1-3; the match to TRBD1 covers 8 bases. Germline V gene sequence: CDR1 SGHNT, CDR2 YYREEE (reference sequence). The CDR3 runs 17 residues. The trim removed 5 bases at V and 0 bases at J, leaving 10 bases unmatched. The chain's CDR3 is CASSKGGTGASGNTIYF. The DNA for the CDR3 is TGTGCCAGCAGTAAGGGCGGGACAGGAGCCTCTGGAAACACCATATATTTT.

This rearrangement joins TRBV20-1 to TRBJ1-1; D is perhaps TRBD1 (5 bases). CDR3 length: 11 residues. V lost 8 bases, J lost 4 bases, and 11 bases lay in between. CDR1 DFQATT and CDR2 SNEGSKA come from the germline V gene (reference sequence). Here the CDR3 DNA reads TGCAGTCCGATAGGGGCCACTGAAGCTTTCTTT. This codes for CSPIGATEAFF.

This chain's CDR3 is CASSTQMGAGSGGGELFF. The CDR3 nucleotides are TGTGCCAGCAGCACACAAATGGGAGCGGGATCTGGTGGCGGGGAGCTGTTTTTT. The gene calls are TRBV9 and TRBJ2-2, with 7 bases lining up with TRBD2. The V gene's germline CDR1 is SGDLS and CDR2 YYNGEE. The CDR3 contains 18 residues. V was clipped by 4 bases and J by 7 bases; unmatched bases: 19.

The rearrangement links TRBV3-1 (or the pseudogene TRBV3-2) to TRBJ1-4, with 8 bases aligning to TRBD1. Germline CDR1 and CDR2: LGHDT and YNNKEL (reference sequence). The CDR3 has 15 residues. The V segment lost 4 bases and the J segment 2 bases; nucleotides outside the gene matches: 3. In DNA, the CDR3 is TGTGCCAGCAGCCTGACAGGGGTGACTAATGAAAAACTGTTTTTT. Amino acid sequence: CASSLTGVTNEKLFF.

The CDR3 spells CASSRGSQGTDTQYF. For the CDR3, the DNA is TGTGCCAGCAGCAGGGGCTCGCAGGGCACAGATACGCAGTATTTT. This sequence joins TRBV9 and TRBJ2-3, with TRBD1 as a possible D gene (5 bases). CDR3 size: 15 residues. In germline, CDR1 is SGDLS, CDR2 YYNGEE. V lost 4 bases to trimming and J lost 1 base, with 13 bases between them.

The chain is built from TRBV6-6 and TRBJ2-3, with D perhaps matching TRBD2 (6 bases). Germline V gene data show CDR1 as MNHNY and CDR2 as SVGAGI (reference sequence). V was cut by 0 bases and J by 4 bases, with 14 bases left in between. The length of the CDR3 is 16 residues. CDR3 sequence reads: CASSYSMYGGADTQYF. The DNA for the CDR3 is TGTGCCAGCAGTTACTCGATGTATGGCGGGGCAGATACGCAGTATTTT.

This chain joins TRBV6-5 and TRBJ1-4; a weak D match, TRBD1 (5 bases). In germline, CDR1 is MNHEY, CDR2 SVGAGI. V was pared by 6 bases and J by 4 bases, with 9 bases between. There are 13 residues in the CDR3. DNA of the CDR3: TGTGCCAGCAGACTCGACAGTAATGAAAAACTGTTTTTT. It specifies CASRLDSNEKLFF.

The chain is built from TRBV30 and TRBJ2-6, with TRBD1 identical over 7 bases. Per germline, CDR1 GTSNPN and CDR2 SVGIG (reference sequence). V dropped 2 bases and J dropped 0; count of bases not matched to a gene: 7. The CDR3 runs 17 residues. This chain's CDR3 is CAWSSRQGVSGANVLTF. In nucleotides, the CDR3 is TGTGCCTGGAGTTCGAGACAGGGAGTCTCTGGGGCCAACGTCCTGACTTTC.

This chain connects TRBV7-3 to TRBJ2-2; D not resolved. V lost 1 base and J lost 5, with 17 bases in between. The CDR3 totals 17 residues. The germline gives CDR1 SGHTA, CDR2 FQGTGA. DNA for the CDR3: TGTGCCAGCAGCTTAAGCAGTCGAGGAGCTAGTACCGGGGAGCTGTTTTTT. Residues: CASSLSSRGASTGELFF.

This clone came up a few times. The gene calls are TRBV5-4 and TRBJ1-4; D is undetermined. The germline gives CDR1 SGHNT, CDR2 YYREEE (reference sequence). The CDR3 consists of 14 residues. V lost 5 bases, J lost 7 bases, and 15 bases lay in between. The CDR3 DNA follows: TGTGCCAGCAGTTCAGGTGCCCCGCCTGAAAAACTGTTTTTT. It codes for CASSSGAPPEKLFF.

The chain is built from TRBV9 and TRBJ2-3; the match to TRBD2 covers 9 bases. The junction had 8 bases not matched to a gene; V was cut back by 4 bases and J by 5 bases. Germline V gene lookup returns CDR1 SGDLS and CDR2 YYNGEE. This CDR3 region has 15 residues. CDR3 region: CASSSKRGALDTQYF. The DNA of the CDR3 is TGTGCCAGCAGCTCAAAGCGGGGGGCCTTAGATACGCAGTATTTT.

V and J are TRBV30 and TRBJ1-1, with a tentative D call TRBD1 (6 bases). The germline gives CDR1 GTSNPN, CDR2 SVGIG (reference sequence). V was pared by 3 bases and J by 3 bases, with 8 bases between. The CDR3 contains 12 residues. The CDR3 region has the DNA TGTGCCTGGAGAGGACAGTACACTGAAGCTTTCTTT. As protein: CAWRGQYTEAFF. Full variable domain (remainder filled in from reference TRBV30 and TRBJ1-1): SQTIHQWPATLVQPVGSPLSLECTVEGTSNPNLYWYRQAAGRGLQLLFYSVGIGQISSEVPQNLSASRPQDRQFILSSKKLLLSDSGFYLCAWRGQYTEAFFGQGTRLTVV.

This clone appeared once. The chain couples TRBV6-4 to TRBJ2-2, with D tentatively TRBD2 (5 bases). CDR1 and CDR2 (germline): MRHNA, SNTAGT. The CDR3 runs 14 residues. Between the trimmed V and J ends, which lost 2 bases and 11 bases, there was a span of 15 bases. The CDR3 loop reads CASSDGTGVGELFF. The CDR3 DNA reads as TGTGCCAGCAGTGACGGCACCGGGGTTGGCGAGCTGTTTTTT.